This passage covers 26 T cell receptor beta chains from one sample sequenced in a study of cytomegalovirus exposure and HLA in healthy donors. PCR was performed using 60 Vbeta and 13 Jbeta primers. Clones were sequenced by immunoSEQ multiplex PCR, and TCRdb holds only the in-frame ones, with some missing. The profile covers approximately 170,000 clones, with approximately 81% appearing a single time and around 0.8% taken by the ten largest. Sequenced: PBMCs. The receptors were gathered from a woman under 30 in good health and CMV-seronegative.

This clone has more than one count but fewer than ten. The V and J genes are TRBV6-5 and TRBJ2-1; maybe TRBD2 (6 bases). V shed 6 bases and J shed 0 bases, with 12 bases lying between them. The CDR3 length is 15 residues. Germline V CDR1 and CDR2: MNHEY, SVGAGI. CDR3 sequence (DNA): TGTGCCAGCAGAGTGGAGGGTCTCTCCTACAATGAGCAGTTCTTC. Residues: CASRVEGLSYNEQFF.

The chain couples TRBV21-1 to TRBJ2-6; TRBD2 reflects the table's D call only, with no check against the DNA. TRBV21-1 is a pseudogene segment. The CDR3 sequence is 17 residues long. DNA of the CDR3: TGTGCCAGCAGCAACCTCGGGGACTACATTAGGGCCAACGTCCTGACTTTC. It specifies CASSNLGDYIRANVLTF.

The chain carries TRBV19 and TRBJ2-6; 7 positions match TRBD1. The V gene's germline CDR1 is LNHDA and CDR2 SQIVND (reference sequence). This CDR3 region has 18 residues. Losses at the gene ends were 3 bases for V and 0 bases for J; bases not matched to a gene: 8. The CDR3: CASSIRPGQSSGANVLTF. The CDR3 bases are TGTGCCAGTAGTATTCGTCCGGGACAGAGCTCTGGGGCCAACGTCCTGACTTTC.

There are a few counts of this clone. The V and J genes are TRBV5-1 and TRBJ2-1; 7 nucleotides align to TRBD2. CDR1 and CDR2 from the germline V gene are SGHRS and YFSETQ. The CDR3 has 15 residues. Trimming at V came to 0 bases and at J to 4 bases, leaving 4 bases not matched to a gene. The CDR3 loop reads CASSLEAGAYNEQFF. DNA of the CDR3: TGCGCCAGCAGCTTGGAGGCGGGAGCTTACAATGAGCAGTTCTTC.

The rearrangement links TRBV5-6 to TRBJ2-2; D not certain. The CDR3 length is 13 residues. The germline V gene has CDR1 SGHDT and CDR2 YYEEEE. With 4 bases removed from V and 7 bases from J, the gap between germline ends came to 11 bases. The CDR3 DNA follows: TGTGCCAGCAGCGCTGGAGCGAGCGGGGAGCTGTTTTTT. Protein: CASSAGASGELFF.

The gene calls are TRBV2 and TRBJ1-2; no clear D. Trimming pared 1 base from V and 5 bases from J, leaving 17 bases between. This CDR3 has 16 amino acids. Germline V CDR1 and CDR2: SNHLY, FYNNEI. The CDR3 coding sequence is TGTGCCAGCAGTGAAGGTTTTGTCCGAGATACTTATGGCTACACCTTC. It encodes CASSEGFVRDTYGYTF.

The chain joins TRBV18 to TRBJ1-6, with 7 bases identical to TRBD1. Germline loops: CDR1 KGHSH, CDR2 LQKENI. Trimming cost V 1 base and J 5 bases; bases outside gene matches: 5. The CDR3 consists of 16 residues. The CDR3 bases are TGTGCCAGCTCACCACTAGGGGGGACAGATAATTCACCCCTCCACTTT. Encoded protein: CASSPLGGTDNSPLHF.

This clone turned up a few times. The J gene is TRBJ2-1, the V gene TRBV9; TRBD1 aligns across 8 bases. This CDR3 is built from 15 residues. J gave up 4 bases and V 3 bases, and 6 bases lay outside the gene matches. Germline V gene lookup returns CDR1 SGDLS and CDR2 YYNGEE. CDR3 DNA sequence: TGTGCCAGCAGCGCCCAGGGGGCGGGATACAATGAGCAGTTCTTC. Translation: CASSAQGAGYNEQFF.

The sample holds one count of this clone. The chain couples TRBV7-3 to TRBJ2-5; D may be TRBD2 (5 bases). Trimming pared 5 bases from V and 3 bases from J, leaving 10 bases between. The CDR3 runs 13 residues. CDR1 and CDR2 from the germline V gene are SGHTA and FQGTGA. This CDR3 is CASSRRSEETQYF. The CDR3 DNA follows: TGTGCCAGCAGCCGGAGGTCGGAAGAGACCCAGTACTTC.

The rearrangement uses TRBV5-1 and TRBJ2-2; D may be TRBD1 (5 bases). V lost 4 bases, J lost 0 bases, and 10 bases lay in between. Per the germline V gene, CDR1 is SGHRS and CDR2 is YFSETQ. This CDR3 is 15 amino acids long. The CDR3 DNA follows: TGCGCCAGCAGCCCCCCGACAGCGAACACCGGGGAGCTGTTTTTT. Amino acid sequence: CASSPPTANTGELFF. The full variable domain, with the rest looked up from reference TRBV5-1 and TRBJ2-2, is KAGVTQTPRYLIKTRGQQVTLSCSPISGHRSVSWYQQTPGQGLQFLFEYFSETQRNKGNFPGRFSGRQFSNSRSEMNVSTLELGDSALYLCASSPPTANTGELFFGEGSRLTVL.

This rearrangement joins TRBV6-5 to TRBJ1-2, with 12 positions matching TRBD1. Germline CDR1 and CDR2: MNHEY and SVGAGI. This CDR3 is 14 amino acids long. J gave up 13 bases and V 6 bases, and 12 bases lay outside the gene matches. CDR3 amino acids: CASRSEPGQGACTF. The CDR3 DNA follows: TGTGCCAGCAGATCCGAGCCGGGACAGGGGGCATGCACCTTC.

The chain joins TRBV19 to TRBJ2-5; D is perhaps TRBD2 (7 bases). Trimming removed 7 bases at V and 4 bases at J, with 22 bases between. The CDR3 is 16 residues long. Germline-derived CDR1 and CDR2 are LNHDA and SQIVND (reference sequence). The CDR3: CASKGKGEGPRETQYF. CDR3 nucleotide sequence: TGTGCCAGTAAGGGGAAGGGGGAGGGCCCTCGAGAGACCCAGTACTTC.

CDR3 region: CSVSAVNTGELFF. CDR3 in DNA: TGCAGCGTTTCTGCGGTGAACACCGGGGAGCTGTTTTTT. The genes are TRBV29-1 and TRBJ2-2; D call uncertain. The V end was cut by 5 bases, the J end by 1 base, with 8 bases between. Germline CDR1 and CDR2: SQVTM and ANQGSEA. This CDR3 spans 13 amino acids.

This clone was detected only a few times. V gene TRBV13 combines with J gene TRBJ2-4; a possible D gene is TRBD1 (7 bases). Germline-derived CDR1 and CDR2 are PRHDT and FYEKMQ (reference sequence). With 4 bases removed from V and 1 base from J, the gap between germline ends came to 29 bases. The length of the CDR3 is 21 residues. This CDR3 reads CASSSTGKWGVMDAAKNIQYF. The CDR3 DNA sequence: TGTGCCAGCAGCTCGACAGGGAAATGGGGGGTAATGGACGCGGCCAAAAACATTCAGTACTTC.

The chain uses TRBV27 and TRBJ1-2, with D possibly TRBD1 on 6 matching bases. Per the germline V gene, CDR1 is MNHEY and CDR2 is SMNVEV (reference sequence). The V and J ends lost 6 bases and 0 bases respectively, with 14 bases between them. The CDR3 spans 15 residues. In nucleotides, the CDR3 is TGTGCCAGCAGGCAAACAGGGAAACCTAACTATGGCTACACCTTC. Translated: CASRQTGKPNYGYTF.

This rearrangement joins TRBV21-1 to TRBJ2-5; the table's D call, TRBD2, was not checked against the DNA. TRBV21-1 is designated a pseudogene. The CDR3 consists of 15 residues. The DNA of the CDR3 is TGTGCCAGCAGCATGGGACTAGCGGGAGTAGAGACCCAGTACTTC. Protein sequence: CASSMGLAGVETQYF.

The V call is TRBV27, the J call TRBJ1-2; perhaps TRBD1 as D (6 bases). This CDR3 is 13 amino acids long. The V end lost 2 bases, the J end lost 7 bases, and 11 bases lay between the germline ends. The germline gives CDR1 MNHEY, CDR2 SMNVEV (reference sequence). The CDR3 loop is CASSLSGTSGYTF. Written as DNA, the CDR3 is TGTGCCAGCAGTTTAAGCGGGACATCTGGCTACACCTTC.

The CDR3 reads CASSQRGSSTGELFF. The CDR3 DNA sequence: TGCGCCAGCAGCCAACGGGGGAGTTCCACCGGGGAGCTGTTTTTT. The chain is built from TRBV4-1 and TRBJ2-2; tentatively, D is TRBD2 (6 bases). V lost 2 bases, J lost 4 bases, and 11 bases lay in between. Germline V gives CDR1 MGHRA, CDR2 YSYEKL. The length of the CDR3 is 15 residues.

This clone was found once. The J gene is TRBJ2-5, the V gene TRBV15, with TRBD1 as a possible D gene (6 bases). V was trimmed by 6 bases and J by 2 bases, leaving 10 bases between them. This CDR3 region has 13 residues. Germline V gene sequence: CDR1 LNHNV, CDR2 YYDKDF (reference sequence). The CDR3 region is CATRPGTQETQYF. As DNA, the CDR3 is TGTGCCACCAGACCGGGGACACAAGAGACCCAGTACTTC. The full variable domain, completed using reference TRBV15 and TRBJ2-5, is DAMVIQNPRYQVTQFGKPVTLSCSQTLNHNVMYWYQQKSSQAPKLLFHYYDKDFNNEADTPDNFQSRRPNTSFCFLDIRSPGLGDTAMYLCATRPGTQETQYFGPGTRLLVL.

This clone came up once. The DNA of the CDR3 is TGTGCAAGTCGCTTCGTCCGGAACACTGAAGCTTTCTTT. It yields the protein CASRFVRNTEAFF. The genes are TRBV12-2 and TRBJ1-1. TRBV12-2 is flagged as a pseudogene. The CDR3 runs 13 residues.

This rearrangement joins TRBV10-2 to TRBJ2-1; 10 bases agree with TRBD1. CDR1 and CDR2 from the germline V gene are WSHSY and SAAADI. CDR3 length: 17 amino acids. Trimming at V came to 6 bases and at J to 1 base, leaving 9 bases not matched to a gene. The CDR3 bases are TGCGCCAGCAGGCCCCGGGACAGGGGCCCTTCCTACAATGAGCAGTTCTTC. Translating gives CASRPRDRGPSYNEQFF.

The chain is built from TRBV11-1 and TRBJ2-7; 8 bases match TRBD1. Per the germline V gene, CDR1 is SGHAT and CDR2 is FQDESV (reference sequence). The CDR3 has 15 amino acids. Trimming cost V 5 bases and J 1 base; bases outside gene matches: 7. CDR3 DNA sequence: TGTGCCAGCAGCCTAGGACAGGGAGGATCCTACGAGCAGTACTTC. Translation gives CASSLGQGGSYEQYF.

The rearrangement uses TRBV28 and TRBJ2-1; 11 positions match TRBD2. The ends lost 5 bases at V and 3 bases at J; junction bases unmatched: 6. The CDR3 is made up of 16 amino acids. Germline CDR1 reads MDHEN; CDR2 reads SYDVKM. The CDR3 DNA is TGTGCCAGCAGTACGCGACTAGCGGGAAGCTACAATGAGCAGTTCTTC. This encodes CASSTRLAGSYNEQFF.

This clone was seen only once. The J gene is TRBJ1-1, the V gene TRBV28; D is unclear. The germline gives CDR1 MDHEN, CDR2 SYDVKM. Trimming pared 3 bases from V and 6 bases from J, leaving 8 bases between. This CDR3 spans 12 amino acids. The CDR3 reads CASSFRSAEAFF. In DNA, the CDR3 is TGTGCCAGCAGTTTCCGTAGCGCTGAAGCTTTCTTT.

The chain is built from TRBV28 and TRBJ2-7; D is unclear. Trimming pared 2 bases from V and 5 bases from J, leaving 10 bases between. The germline V gene encodes CDR1 MDHEN and CDR2 SYDVKM. The CDR3 has 13 amino acids. Here the CDR3 reads CASSLRNRDEQYF. DNA of the CDR3: TGTGCCAGCAGTTTACGGAATCGGGACGAGCAGTACTTC.

The chain carries TRBV7-7 and TRBJ2-3; TRBD2 might be the D (5 bases). The CDR3 is made up of 15 amino acids. Germline V gene sequence: CDR1 SSHAT, CDR2 FNYEAQ (reference sequence). The CDR3 loop is CASSATRAGTDTQYF. CDR3 nucleotides: TGTGCTAGCTCCGCGACGAGGGCGGGCACAGATACGCAGTATTTT. Based on the CDR3 plus reference TRBV7-7 and TRBJ2-3, the full variable domain is GAGVSQSPRYKVTKRGQDVTLRCDPISSHATLYWYQQALGQGPEFLTYFNYEAQPDKSGLPSDRFSAERPEGSISTLTIQRTEQRDSAMYRCASSATRAGTDTQYFGPGTRLTVL.